The sequence of this T cell receptor (beta chain) was determined in a study of vaccination and CD4 T cells after COVID-19. Overall study context: Convalescent donors totaled six males and four females, including two who were Hispanic. The post-COVID samples were taken a median about three months after diagnosis, anywhere from 35 to 161. Stimuli were overlapping spike peptide pools of SARS-CoV-2 and three common cold coronaviruses (HCoV-NL63, HCoV-OC43, HCoV-229E). Findings and caveats of the study: Spike mono-reactivity was the property of 304 of 307 vaccine-specific clones in convalescent patients.

With respect to this clonotype: Its antigen is not identified.

The treatment denotes: approximately nine-day PBMC culture with coronavirus spike peptide pools or control peptides (ViraFEST assay). The V gene's germline CDR1 is LNHNV and CDR2 YYDKDF (reference sequence). The CDR3 is 16 residues long. V was pared by 5 bases and J by 9 bases, with 23 bases between. An Oncomine TCR Beta short-read assay was used to sequence the DNA from cultured CD4+ T cells. TCRdb processed the PCR reads anew with MiXCR; each CDR3 protein has one entry. The sample carries 17,000 or so distinct CDR3 sequences, approximately 45% recorded once. The TCR sequence derives from a human donor who had recovered from COVID-19. The sample consisted of CD4+ T cells from blood, cultured in vitro, taken before SARS-CoV-2 vaccination. The rearrangement joins TRBV15 to TRBJ2-1, with D perhaps TRBD2 (7 bases). The CDR3 sequence: CATSGPPRGGAFEQFF. For the CDR3, the DNA is TGTGCCACCAGCGGACCTCCGCGTGGGGGGGCTTTTGAGCAGTTCTTC.